This is a list of T cell receptor beta chains from one sample in a study of T-cell reconstitution after alpha-beta-depleted transplantation in children. TCRdb recomputed calls from the PCR reads with MiXCR, one row per CDR3 protein. The sample gives approximately 800,000 distinct CDR3 sequences, 16% of which show up once; around 4.5% is in the top ten. The sample in question was PBMCs, mostly from graft donor cells, obtained 360 days after TCRalphabeta/CD19-depleted stem cell transplant. Every receptor here comes from a male patient younger than 18 who had a stem cell transplant for acute lymphoblastic leukemia, so the T cells may come from the graft donor. CDR3s include the opening cysteine and the closing phenylalanine or tryptophan. A D gene is named only where the DNA matches it firmly. A clone size is listed for some rows: how often the clone was seen (once, few, many), or a class if it is expanded.

size: few; V: TRBV7-3; D: TRBD1; J: TRBJ2-3; DNA: TGTGCCAGCGCGTTAGGGGGCGCAGATACGCAGTATTTT; CDR3: CASALGGADTQYF
size: many; V: TRBV7-3; D: TRBD2; J: TRBJ2-1; DNA: TGTGCCAGCAGCGCGTCACTAGCGGATAGCTCCTACAATGAGCAGTTCTTC; CDR3: CASSASLADSSYNEQFF
size: .; V: TRBV11-1; D: TRBD2; J: TRBJ2-1; DNA: TGTGCCAGCAGCCATCTGAGGGCCCGGGACTATGACATCAATGAGCAGTTCTTC; CDR3: CASSHLRARDYDINEQFF
size: many; V: TRBV12-3/TRBV12-4; D: .; J: TRBJ1-1; DNA: TGTGCCAGCAGCCGCGACGGGAACACTGAAGCTTTCTTT; CDR3: CASSRDGNTEAFF
size: .; V: TRBV2; D: .; J: TRBJ2-7; DNA: TGTGCCAGCGGGGGTGGGGCGTCCACCTACGAGCAGTACTTC; CDR3: CASGGGASTYEQYF
size: few; V: TRBV15; D: TRBD1; J: TRBJ1-5; DNA: TGTGCCACCAGCAGGGACGCCAGGGGGCTAGGTCAGCCCCAGCATTTT; CDR3: CATSRDARGLGQPQHF
size: .; V: TRBV5-1; D: TRBD1; J: TRBJ2-7; DNA: TGCGCCAGCAGCCTGGAAAATCCGGGACAGGGTCTCTACGAGCAGAACTTC; CDR3: CASSLENPGQGLYEQNF
size: once; V: TRBV11-1; D: TRBD2; J: TRBJ2-7; DNA: TGTGCCAGCAGCCTGGGACTAGAGAACGAGCAGTACTTC; CDR3: CASSLGLENEQYF
size: few; V: TRBV10-3; D: TRBD1; J: TRBJ2-3; DNA: TGTGCCATCAAGAGGGGAAGAATGGACAGGGGCGACTTTGCTCAGTATTTT; CDR3: CAIKRGRMDRGDFAQYF
size: few; V: TRBV7-9; D: .; J: TRBJ2-5; DNA: TGTGCCAGCAGCCCCCTACAGCTCTCGGCGGAGACCCAGTACTTC; CDR3: CASSPLQLSAETQYF
size: once; V: TRBV15; D: TRBD2; J: TRBJ2-1; DNA: TGTGCCACCAGCAGACCACAGGGACTAGCGGAGAGGAATGAGCAGTTCTTC; CDR3: CATSRPQGLAERNEQFF
size: few; V: TRBV4-1; D: .; J: TRBJ1-1; DNA: TGCGCCAGCAGCTACCAGGAGGGTTACGCTTTCTTT; CDR3: CASSYQEGYAFF